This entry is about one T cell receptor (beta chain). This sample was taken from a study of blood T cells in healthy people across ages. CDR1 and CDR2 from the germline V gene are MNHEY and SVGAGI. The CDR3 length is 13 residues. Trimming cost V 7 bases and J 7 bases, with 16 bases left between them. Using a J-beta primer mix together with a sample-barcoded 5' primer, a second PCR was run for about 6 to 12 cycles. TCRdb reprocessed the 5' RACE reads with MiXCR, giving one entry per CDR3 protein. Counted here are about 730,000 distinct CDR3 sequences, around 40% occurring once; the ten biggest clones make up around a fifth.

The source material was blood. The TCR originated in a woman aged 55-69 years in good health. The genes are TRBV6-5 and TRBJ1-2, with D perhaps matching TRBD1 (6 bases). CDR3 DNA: TGTGCCAGCACCGATACAGGGAGCCCTGGCTACACCTTC. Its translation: CASTDTGSPGYTF.